This T cell receptor (beta chain) comes out of a study of blood T cell repertoires in COVID-19. Study background: Acute and convalescent COVID-19 specimens originated in the United States, Italy and Spain. PBMCs, B-cell-depleted T cells, or T cells provided the cDNA or gDNA that made up the material.

Methods used by the authors: Estimates of nucleated cell counts were drawn from the amplification of reference gene primers. The table came from immunoSEQ multiplex PCR; TCRdb's copy has only in-frame clones and leaves some out. The V and J calls and clone size are taken from that table; D and trimming were inferred from the DNA. Of about 270,000 clones listed, about nine tenths were seen once; the top ten hold approximately 4%. Unmatched junction bases numbered 4, after V lost 5 bases and J lost 3 bases. This CDR3 region has 13 residues. Germline V CDR1 and CDR2: SGHDN, FVKESK. In assigning cohorts, the study relied on participant-reported clinical history.

The J gene is TRBJ2-7, the V gene TRBV14; 7 bases map to TRBD1. The source is a woman younger than 45 with acute COVID-19. Source material: PBMCs or T cells enriched from blood (not recorded which). CDR3 DNA: TGTGCCAGCAGCAGGGACAGTCGCTACGAGCAGTACTTC. It encodes CASSRDSRYEQYF.